This TCR beta chain stems from a study of blood T cell repertoires in COVID-19. The overall study: Donors in the United States, Italy and Spain gave samples during acute or convalescent COVID-19.

Generated by immunoSEQ multiplex PCR, the TCRdb table keeps only in-frame clones and is missing some. The sample has about 260,000 clones, 75% to 90% seen once. The study recruited people aged roughly 18 to 95 years across about 25 US areas. The specimen was PBMCs or T cells enriched from blood (not recorded which). The clonotype comes from a woman between 18 and 29 years old who had recovered from COVID-19.

CDR3 loop: CASSEFAGTGGSNEQFF. CDR3 DNA: TGCGCCAGCAGTGAATTCGCCGGGACAGGGGGCTCGAATGAGCAGTTCTTC. The V call is TRBV10-1, the J call TRBJ2-1; TRBD1 agrees at 12 bases. The germline V gene has CDR1 WNHNN and CDR2 SYGVQD (reference sequence). V lost 3 bases, J lost 7 bases, and 10 bases stayed unmatched. The CDR3 covers 17 residues.